This TCR beta chain emerged from a study of cytomegalovirus exposure and HLA in healthy donors. Study results and limitations: Earlier analysis looked at TCR beta V segments, and most were productive about 90% or about 30% of the time. Only CMV serostatus was available as immune exposure information.

As for this clone: Its specificity is not known.

Amplification used 60 Vbeta primers and 13 Jbeta primers. TCRdb's table, derived via immunoSEQ multiplex PCR, lists solely in-frame clones and lacks some. This table has some 190,000 clones, around nine tenths appearing once. The clonotype comes from a woman younger than 30 in good health and CMV-seronegative. The sequencing sample was made of PBMCs.

Here the CDR3 reads CASSLLGQGRAEAFF. The CDR3 DNA reads TGTGCCAGCAGCTTGCTCGGACAGGGAAGGGCTGAAGCTTTCTTT. The chain joins TRBV5-6 to TRBJ1-1, with 8 bases lining up with TRBD1. V lost 1 base, J lost 6 bases, and 8 bases stayed unmatched. Germline values: CDR1 SGHDT, CDR2 YYEEEE. The CDR3 consists of 15 residues.